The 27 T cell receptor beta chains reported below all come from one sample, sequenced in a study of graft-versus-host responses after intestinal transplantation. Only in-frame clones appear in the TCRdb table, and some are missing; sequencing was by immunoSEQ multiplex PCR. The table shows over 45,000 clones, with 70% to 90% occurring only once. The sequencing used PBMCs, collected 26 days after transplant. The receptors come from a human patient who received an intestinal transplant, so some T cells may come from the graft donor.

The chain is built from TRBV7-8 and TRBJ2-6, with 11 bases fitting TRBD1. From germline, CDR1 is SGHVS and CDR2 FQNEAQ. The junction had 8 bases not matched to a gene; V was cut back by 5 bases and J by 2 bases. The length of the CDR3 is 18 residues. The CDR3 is CASSPNGQGAPGANVLTF. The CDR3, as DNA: TGTGCCAGCAGCCCGAATGGACAGGGGGCGCCTGGGGCCAACGTCCTGACTTTC.

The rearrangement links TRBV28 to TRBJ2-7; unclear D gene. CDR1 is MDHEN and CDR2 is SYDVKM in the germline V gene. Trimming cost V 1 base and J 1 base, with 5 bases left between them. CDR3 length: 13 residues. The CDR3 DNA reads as TGTGCCAGCAGTTTATTGGCATCCTACGAGCAGTACTTC. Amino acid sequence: CASSLLASYEQYF.

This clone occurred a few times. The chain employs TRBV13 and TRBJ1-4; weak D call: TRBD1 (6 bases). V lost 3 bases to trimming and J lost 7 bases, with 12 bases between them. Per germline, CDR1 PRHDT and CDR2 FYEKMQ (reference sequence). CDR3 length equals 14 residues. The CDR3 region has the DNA TGTGCCAGCAGCTTCTACAGGGAAGCTGAAAAACTGTTTTTT. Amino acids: CASSFYREAEKLFF.

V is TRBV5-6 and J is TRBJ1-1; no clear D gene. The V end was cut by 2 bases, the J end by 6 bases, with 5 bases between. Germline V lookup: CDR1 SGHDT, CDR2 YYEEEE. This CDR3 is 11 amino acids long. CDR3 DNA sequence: TGTGCCAGCAGCTTCGGGGCTGAAGCTTTCTTT. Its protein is CASSFGAEAFF.

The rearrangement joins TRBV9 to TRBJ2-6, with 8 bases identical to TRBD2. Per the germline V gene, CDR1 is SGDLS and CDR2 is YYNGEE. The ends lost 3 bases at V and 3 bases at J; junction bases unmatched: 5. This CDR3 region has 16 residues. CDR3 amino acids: CASSAGGGGGANVLTF. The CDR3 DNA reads TGTGCCAGCAGCGCCGGGGGGGGCGGTGGGGCCAACGTCCTGACTTTC.

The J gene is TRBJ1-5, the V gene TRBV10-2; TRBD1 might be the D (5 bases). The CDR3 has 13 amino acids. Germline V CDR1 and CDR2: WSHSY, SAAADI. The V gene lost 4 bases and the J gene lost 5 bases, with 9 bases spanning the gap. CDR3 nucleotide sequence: TGCGCCAGCAGTGGTACGGGGGATCAGCCCCAGCATTTT. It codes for CASSGTGDQPQHF.

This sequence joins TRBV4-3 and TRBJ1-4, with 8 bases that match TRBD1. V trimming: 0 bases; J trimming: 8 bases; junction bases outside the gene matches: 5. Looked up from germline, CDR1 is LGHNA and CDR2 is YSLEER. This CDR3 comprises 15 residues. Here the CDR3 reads CASSQDSGGREKLFF. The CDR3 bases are TGCGCCAGCAGCCAAGATTCAGGGGGCCGGGAAAAACTGTTTTTT.

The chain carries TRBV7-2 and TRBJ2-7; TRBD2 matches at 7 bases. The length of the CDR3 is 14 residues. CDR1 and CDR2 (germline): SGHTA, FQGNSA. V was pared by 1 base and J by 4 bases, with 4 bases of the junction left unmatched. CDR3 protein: CASSLGGSGYEQYF. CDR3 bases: TGTGCCAGCAGCTTAGGCGGGAGCGGGTACGAGCAGTACTTC.

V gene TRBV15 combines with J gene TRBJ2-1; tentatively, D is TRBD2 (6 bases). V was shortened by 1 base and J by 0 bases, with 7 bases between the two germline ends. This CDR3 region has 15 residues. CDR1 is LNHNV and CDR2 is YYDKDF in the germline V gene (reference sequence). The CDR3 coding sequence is TGTGCCACCAGCAGAGGGAGGGCCTCCTACAATGAGCAGTTCTTC. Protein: CATSRGRASYNEQFF.

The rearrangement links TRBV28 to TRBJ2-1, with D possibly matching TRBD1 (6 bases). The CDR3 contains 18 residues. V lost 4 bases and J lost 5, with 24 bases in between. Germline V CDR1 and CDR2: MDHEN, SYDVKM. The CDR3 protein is CASSSPEGVVAENNEQFF. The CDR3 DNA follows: TGTGCCAGCAGTTCACCTGAGGGGGTTGTCGCCGAGAACAATGAGCAGTTCTTC.

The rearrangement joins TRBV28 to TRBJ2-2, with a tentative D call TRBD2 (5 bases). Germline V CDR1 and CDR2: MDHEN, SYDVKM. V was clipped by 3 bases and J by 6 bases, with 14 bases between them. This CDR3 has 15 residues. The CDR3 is CASSFVRGSAGELFF. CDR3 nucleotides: TGTGCCAGCAGTTTTGTCCGGGGTTCCGCCGGGGAGCTGTTTTTT.

The CDR3 protein is CASSLYVGGSGYTF. CDR3 in DNA: TGTGCCAGCAGTTTATACGTGGGGGGATCTGGCTACACCTTC. The chain recombines TRBV28 with TRBJ1-2, with a possible D match to TRBD1 (5 bases). The ends were cut back, 1 base at V and 7 bases at J, with 13 bases in the middle. Germline V lookup: CDR1 MDHEN, CDR2 SYDVKM. The CDR3 consists of 14 residues.

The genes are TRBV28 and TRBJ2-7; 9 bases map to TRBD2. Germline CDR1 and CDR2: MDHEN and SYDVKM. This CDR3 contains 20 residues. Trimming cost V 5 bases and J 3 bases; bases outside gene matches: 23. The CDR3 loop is CASSGWDRSYRVAGDYEQYF. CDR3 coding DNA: TGTGCCAGCAGTGGCTGGGACAGATCGTACCGGGTAGCGGGAGACTACGAGCAGTACTTC.

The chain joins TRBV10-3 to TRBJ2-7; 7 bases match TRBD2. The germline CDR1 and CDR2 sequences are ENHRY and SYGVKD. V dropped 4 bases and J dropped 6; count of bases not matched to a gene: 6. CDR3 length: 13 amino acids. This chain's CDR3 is CAISGTGEGEQYF. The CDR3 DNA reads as TGTGCCATCAGTGGGACCGGGGAGGGCGAGCAGTACTTC.

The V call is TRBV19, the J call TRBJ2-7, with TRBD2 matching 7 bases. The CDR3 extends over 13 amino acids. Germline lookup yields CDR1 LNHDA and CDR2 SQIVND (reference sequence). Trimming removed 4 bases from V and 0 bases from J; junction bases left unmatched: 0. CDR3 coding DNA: TGTGCCAGTAGTAGCGGGAGCTCCTACGAGCAGTACTTC. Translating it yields CASSSGSSYEQYF.

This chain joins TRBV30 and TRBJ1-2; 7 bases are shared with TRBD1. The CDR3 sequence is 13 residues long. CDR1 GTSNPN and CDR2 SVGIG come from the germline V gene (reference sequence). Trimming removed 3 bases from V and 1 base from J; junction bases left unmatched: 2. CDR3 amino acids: CAWSAGGNYGYTF. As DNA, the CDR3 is TGTGCCTGGAGCGCAGGGGGTAACTATGGCTACACCTTC.

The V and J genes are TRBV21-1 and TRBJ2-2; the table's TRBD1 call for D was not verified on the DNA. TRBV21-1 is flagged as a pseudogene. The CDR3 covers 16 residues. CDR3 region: CASSPRDRACTGELFF. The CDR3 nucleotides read TGTGCCAGCAGCCCCCGGGACAGGGCTTGCACCGGGGAGCTGTTTTTT.

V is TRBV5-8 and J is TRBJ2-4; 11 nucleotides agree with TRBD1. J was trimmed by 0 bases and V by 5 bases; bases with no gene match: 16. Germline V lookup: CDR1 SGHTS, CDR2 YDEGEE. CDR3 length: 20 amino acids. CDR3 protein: CASSNIWDRGFLVAKNIQYF. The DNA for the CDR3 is TGTGCCAGCAGTAACATATGGGACAGGGGGTTCCTCGTAGCCAAAAACATTCAGTACTTC.

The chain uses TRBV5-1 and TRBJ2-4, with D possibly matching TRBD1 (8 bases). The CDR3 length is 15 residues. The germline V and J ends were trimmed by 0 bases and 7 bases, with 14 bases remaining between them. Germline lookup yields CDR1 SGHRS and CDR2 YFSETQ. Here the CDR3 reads CASSLEQGGANIQYF. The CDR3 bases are TGCGCCAGCAGCTTGGAACAGGGGGGGGCCAACATTCAGTACTTC.

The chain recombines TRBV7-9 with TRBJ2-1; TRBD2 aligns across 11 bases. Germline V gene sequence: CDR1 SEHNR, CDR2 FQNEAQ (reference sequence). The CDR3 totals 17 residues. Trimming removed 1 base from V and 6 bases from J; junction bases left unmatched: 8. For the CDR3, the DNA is TGTGCCAGCAGCTTAGGGTGGGAAGGGACTAGCGGCAATGAGCAGTTCTTC. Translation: CASSLGWEGTSGNEQFF. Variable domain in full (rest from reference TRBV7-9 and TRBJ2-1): DTGVSQNPRHKITKRGQNVTFRCDPISEHNRLYWYRQTLGQGPEFLTYFQNEAQLEKSRLLSDRFSAERPKGSFSTLEIQRTEQGDSAMYLCASSLGWEGTSGNEQFFGPGTRLTVL.

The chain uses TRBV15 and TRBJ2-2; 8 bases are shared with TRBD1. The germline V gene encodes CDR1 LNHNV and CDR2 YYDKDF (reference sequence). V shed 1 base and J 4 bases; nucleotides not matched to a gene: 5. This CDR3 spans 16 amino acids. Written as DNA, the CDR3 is TGTGCCACCAGCAGAGGCCTGACAGGGGCCACCGGGGAGCTGTTTTTT. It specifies CATSRGLTGATGELFF. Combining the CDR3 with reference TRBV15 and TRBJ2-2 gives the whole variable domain DAMVIQNPRYQVTQFGKPVTLSCSQTLNHNVMYWYQQKSSQAPKLLFHYYDKDFNNEADTPDNFQSRRPNTSFCFLDIRSPGLGDTAMYLCATSRGLTGATGELFFGEGSRLTVL.

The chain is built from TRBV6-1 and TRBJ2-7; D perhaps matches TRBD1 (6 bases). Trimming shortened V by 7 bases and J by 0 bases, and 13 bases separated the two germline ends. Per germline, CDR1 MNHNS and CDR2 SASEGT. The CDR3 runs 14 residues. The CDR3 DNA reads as TGTGCCAGCATCCGGGACACAGGCTCCTACGAGCAGTACTTC. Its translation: CASIRDTGSYEQYF.

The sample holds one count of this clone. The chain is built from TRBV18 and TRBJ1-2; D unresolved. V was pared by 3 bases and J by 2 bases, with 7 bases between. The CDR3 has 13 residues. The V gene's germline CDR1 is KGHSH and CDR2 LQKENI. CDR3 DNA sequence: TGTGCCAGCTCACCGGAGGAGAACTATGGCTACACCTTC. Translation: CASSPEENYGYTF.

The CDR3 region has the DNA TGTGCCAGCAGCCAATATTACGGACAGAACACTGAAGCTTTCTTT. Its protein is CASSQYYGQNTEAFF. This sequence joins TRBV7-6 and TRBJ1-1; D perhaps matches TRBD1 (5 bases). This CDR3 region has 15 residues. Between the trimmed V and J ends, which lost 5 bases and 1 base, there was a span of 14 bases. Germline loops: CDR1 SGHVS, CDR2 FNYEAQ.

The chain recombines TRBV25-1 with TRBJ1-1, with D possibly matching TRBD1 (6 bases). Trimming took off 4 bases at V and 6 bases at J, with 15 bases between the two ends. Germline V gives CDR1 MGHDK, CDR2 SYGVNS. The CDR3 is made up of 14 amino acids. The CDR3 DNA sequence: TGTGCCAGCAGTGCCACCGGGGGGGCAGCTGAAGCTTTCTTT. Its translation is CASSATGGAAEAFF.

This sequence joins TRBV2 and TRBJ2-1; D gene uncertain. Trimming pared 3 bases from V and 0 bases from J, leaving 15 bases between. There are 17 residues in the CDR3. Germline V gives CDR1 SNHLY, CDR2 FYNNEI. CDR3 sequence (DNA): TGTGCCAGCAGTGAGACCCGAACACTAAACTCCTACAATGAGCAGTTCTTC. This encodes CASSETRTLNSYNEQFF. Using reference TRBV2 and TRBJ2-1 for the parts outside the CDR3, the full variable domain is EPEVTQTPSHQVTQMGQEVILRCVPISNHLYFYWYRQILGQKVEFLVSFYNNEISEKSEIFDDQFSVERPDGSNFTLKIRSTKLEDSAMYFCASSETRTLNSYNEQFFGPGTRLTVL.

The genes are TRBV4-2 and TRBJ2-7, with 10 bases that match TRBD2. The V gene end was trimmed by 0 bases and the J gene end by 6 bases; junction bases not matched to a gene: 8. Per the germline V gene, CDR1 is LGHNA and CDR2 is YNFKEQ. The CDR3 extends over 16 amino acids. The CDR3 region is CASSQDPTSGLGEQYF. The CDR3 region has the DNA TGTGCCAGCAGCCAAGATCCGACTAGCGGGTTGGGCGAGCAGTACTTC.